What follows are 28 T cell receptor beta chains derived from one specimen sequenced in a study of blood T cell repertoires in COVID-19. Clones were sequenced by immunoSEQ multiplex PCR, and TCRdb holds only the in-frame ones, with some missing. The sample records about 220,000 clones, approximately 85% being singletons. Sequencing used peripheral blood. The origin of the receptors is a woman aged 65 to 85 with COVID-19, enrolled during active disease.

This chain uses TRBV7-2 with TRBJ1-6; 9 bases map to TRBD1. Germline V gene sequence: CDR1 SGHTA, CDR2 FQGNSA. V dropped 3 bases and J dropped 10; count of bases not matched to a gene: 4. The CDR3 covers 14 residues. Written as DNA, the CDR3 is TGTGCCAGCAGCTTTAACAGGGGGCGGTCACCCCTCCACTTT. It is translated as CASSFNRGRSPLHF.

The V and J genes are TRBV19 and TRBJ2-3; 8 bases line up with TRBD2. With V trimmed by 7 bases and J by 5 bases, 8 bases remained unmatched. CDR1 and CDR2 (germline): LNHDA, SQIVND (reference sequence). CDR3 length equals 14 residues. The CDR3 nucleotides read TGTGCCAGTAAAGGGCGGGAGGCTGTAGATACGCAGTATTTT. It encodes CASKGREAVDTQYF.

The chain couples TRBV9 to TRBJ1-5, with D maybe TRBD1 (5 bases). Between the trimmed V and J ends, which lost 4 bases and 4 bases, there was a span of 9 bases. In germline, CDR1 is SGDLS, CDR2 YYNGEE. The CDR3 spans 13 residues. The CDR3 is CASSFGGNQPQHF. The DNA of the CDR3 is TGTGCCAGCAGCTTTGGGGGGAATCAGCCCCAGCATTTT. The whole variable domain, remainder taken from reference TRBV9 and TRBJ1-5, is DSGVTQTPKHLITATGQRVTLRCSPRSGDLSVYWYQQSLDQGLQFLIQYYNGEERAKGNILERFSAQQFPDLHSELNLSSLELGDSALYFCASSFGGNQPQHFGDGTRLSIL.

The rearrangement joins TRBV5-1 to TRBJ2-5; 8 bases line up with TRBD2. The V segment lost 0 bases and the J segment 4 bases; nucleotides outside the gene matches: 5. This CDR3 region has 15 residues. Germline V lookup: CDR1 SGHRS, CDR2 YFSETQ. The CDR3 coding sequence is TGCGCCAGCAGCTTGGATGCGGGAGGCGTAGAGACCCAGTACTTC. It is translated as CASSLDAGGVETQYF.

This sequence joins TRBV19 and TRBJ2-1, with D possibly being TRBD1 (5 bases). Trimming stripped 6 bases from V and 6 bases from J, with 18 bases between. Germline V gene sequence: CDR1 LNHDA, CDR2 SQIVND (reference sequence). This CDR3 has 15 residues. The DNA for the CDR3 is TGTGCCAGTAGCCCAGGGTCCCGGGCGGTCAATGAGCAGTTCTTC. This gives the protein CASSPGSRAVNEQFF.

Here the CDR3 reads CASSLYRGQGTGELFF. As DNA, the CDR3 is TGTGCCAGCAGTTTATACAGGGGGCAGGGGACCGGGGAGCTGTTTTTT. The V call is TRBV6-5, the J call TRBJ2-2, with 9 bases fitting TRBD1. The CDR3 totals 16 residues. The ends lost 4 bases at V and 5 bases at J; junction bases unmatched: 8. Germline V CDR1 and CDR2: MNHEY, SVGAGI.

The rearrangement links TRBV4-2 to TRBJ1-2; D unresolved. CDR3 size: 15 residues. V was shortened by 0 bases and J by 4 bases, with 12 bases between the two germline ends. Germline lookup yields CDR1 LGHNA and CDR2 YNFKEQ. CDR3 in DNA: TGTGCCAGCAGCCAAGACCTTGTTGAGCCCTATGGCTACACCTTC. Its protein product is CASSQDLVEPYGYTF.

The rearrangement links TRBV5-6 to TRBJ2-7; TRBD2 might be the D (5 bases). The CDR3 sequence is 15 residues long. Germline lookup yields CDR1 SGHDT and CDR2 YYEEEE. V gave up 2 bases and J gave up 0 bases, with 12 bases separating them. In DNA form, the CDR3 reads TGTGCCAGCAGCTTTTGGACGCGGGCCTCCTACGAGCAGTACTTC. Encoded protein: CASSFWTRASYEQYF. The full variable domain, its missing parts supplied by reference TRBV5-6 and TRBJ2-7, is DAGVTQSPTHLIKTRGQQVTLRCSPKSGHDTVSWYQQALGQGPQFIFQYYEEEERQRGNFPDRFSGHQFPNYSSELNVNALLLGDSALYLCASSFWTRASYEQYFGPGTRLTVT.

J is TRBJ2-3 and V is TRBV3-1 (or the pseudogene TRBV3-2); tentative D call: TRBD1 (7 bases). This CDR3 comprises 17 residues. The germline V gene encodes CDR1 LGHDT and CDR2 YNNKEL (reference sequence). V dropped 4 bases and J dropped 0 bases, with 17 bases sitting between them. The CDR3 is CASSLSQGGTSTDTQYF. CDR3 in DNA: TGTGCCAGCAGCCTTAGCCAGGGGGGCACTAGCACAGATACGCAGTATTTT.

This clone appeared a single time. The V call is TRBV4-3, the J call TRBJ1-4, with TRBD1 identical over 8 bases. CDR3 size: 16 residues. V was clipped by 0 bases and J by 9 bases; unmatched bases: 9. CDR1 is LGHNA, CDR2 YSLEER, per germline. The chain's CDR3 is CASSQDAGDRGQKLFF. The CDR3 DNA follows: TGCGCCAGCAGCCAAGACGCGGGAGACAGGGGCCAAAAACTGTTTTTT.

This clone was counted once. The chain couples TRBV7-6 to TRBJ2-2; weak D call: TRBD1 (6 bases). The V end was cut by 5 bases, the J end by 1 base, with 14 bases between. From germline, CDR1 is SGHVS and CDR2 FNYEAQ. This CDR3 contains 16 residues. The CDR3 DNA is TGTGCCAGCAGCACCTTCAGGGGTATGAACACCGGGGAGCTGTTTTTT. The encoded protein is CASSTFRGMNTGELFF.

The chain couples TRBV11-3 to TRBJ2-1; TRBD1 matches 9 bases. The CDR3 covers 14 residues. CDR1 SGHNT and CDR2 YENEEA come from the germline V gene. V gave up 2 bases and J gave up 8 bases; unmatched junction bases: 4. In DNA form, the CDR3 reads TGTGCCAGCAGCTTACCGGGACAGGGTGATGAGCAGTTCTTC. This gives the protein CASSLPGQGDEQFF.

The rearrangement joins TRBV6-2 or TRBV6-3 to TRBJ2-3; D perhaps matches TRBD2 (6 bases). The CDR3 sequence is 15 residues long. Trimming cost V 2 bases and J 8 bases, with 17 bases left between them. Looked up from germline, CDR1 is MNHEY and CDR2 is SVGEGT. In nucleotides, the CDR3 is TGTGCCAGCAGTTACCAGACCCCAGGGCGGGGTACGCAGTATTTT. It codes for CASSYQTPGRGTQYF.

This clone was observed many times. V and J are TRBV29-1 and TRBJ1-2; D unresolved. Germline-derived CDR1 and CDR2 are SQVTM and ANQGSEA. Between the trimmed V and J ends, which lost 7 bases and 2 bases, there was a span of 14 bases. The CDR3 contains 13 residues. CDR3 bases: TGCAGCGCCGGTACTCCGGTAAACTATGGCTACACCTTC. It specifies CSAGTPVNYGYTF.

This clone turned up a few times. V and J are TRBV24-1 and TRBJ2-1; a weak D match, TRBD1 (5 bases). V was pared by 3 bases and J by 0 bases, with 11 bases between. This CDR3 comprises 16 residues. Germline V gives CDR1 KGHDR, CDR2 SFDVKD. The CDR3 loop is CATSDRTLRSYNEQFF. CDR3 sequence (DNA): TGTGCCACCAGTGATCGGACACTACGCTCCTACAATGAGCAGTTCTTC.

The gene calls are TRBV2 and TRBJ2-3, with TRBD1 identical over 11 bases. CDR3 size: 14 residues. V was pared by 6 bases and J by 5 bases, with 4 bases of the junction left unmatched. The germline V gene encodes CDR1 SNHLY and CDR2 FYNNEI. The CDR3 region is CASSADRGQDTQYF. The CDR3 DNA sequence: TGTGCCAGCAGCGCGGACAGGGGGCAAGATACGCAGTATTTT.

This clone was picked up one time. This chain joins TRBV19 and TRBJ1-1; D is unresolved. V was shortened by 5 bases and J by 2 bases, with 9 bases between the two germline ends. CDR1 LNHDA and CDR2 SQIVND come from the germline V gene (reference sequence). The CDR3 length is 13 residues. CDR3 sequence: CASSSTANTEAFF. CDR3 DNA: TGTGCCAGTAGTTCTACAGCTAACACTGAAGCTTTCTTT.

The CDR3 coding sequence is TGTGCCAGCAGCTTGACAGGCTCAGGGTATAATTCACCCCTCCACTTT. As protein: CASSLTGSGYNSPLHF. The V gene is TRBV7-3, the J gene TRBJ1-6; D is perhaps TRBD1 (6 bases). V was clipped by 3 bases and J by 4 bases, with 13 bases between them. Germline V gene lookup returns CDR1 SGHTA and CDR2 FQGTGA. CDR3 length equals 16 residues.

This chain connects TRBV20-1 to TRBJ2-1; D uncertain. Germline V gene lookup returns CDR1 DFQATT and CDR2 SNEGSKA (reference sequence). Trimming left V 5 bases short and J 6 bases short, with 8 bases between. The CDR3 totals 11 residues. The CDR3, as DNA: TGCAGTGCTTCGGTAGTCAATGAGCAGTTCTTC. Encoded protein: CSASVVNEQFF.

The chain uses TRBV2 and TRBJ2-1; TRBD2 agrees at 11 bases. V shed 6 bases, J shed 14 bases, and the junction held 18 bases outside the gene matches. Germline V CDR1 and CDR2: SNHLY, FYNNEI. There are 16 residues in the CDR3. CDR3 coding DNA: TGTGCCAGCAGCCAAAGCAGGGCTAGCGGGAGGACAGGGAAGTTCTTC. Encoded protein: CASSQSRASGRTGKFF. Based on the CDR3 plus reference TRBV2 and TRBJ2-1, the full variable domain is EPEVTQTPSHQVTQMGQEVILRCVPISNHLYFYWYRQILGQKVEFLVSFYNNEISEKSEIFDDQFSVERPDGSNFTLKIRSTKLEDSAMYFCASSQSRASGRTGKFFGPGTRLTVL.

V gene TRBV11-3 combines with J gene TRBJ2-1, with TRBD2 matching 12 bases. The germline V gene has CDR1 SGHNT and CDR2 YENEEA. V dropped 6 bases and J dropped 0; count of bases not matched to a gene: 9. The CDR3 runs to 18 residues. The CDR3 DNA reads TGTGCCAGCAGGCTGGGACTAGCGGGTGATAGCTCCTACAATGAGCAGTTCTTC. Translation gives CASRLGLAGDSSYNEQFF.

This chain links TRBV19 with TRBJ1-5; no clear D gene. Germline CDR1 LNHDA, CDR2 SQIVND (reference sequence). The CDR3 length is 15 residues. V was cut by 1 base and J by 2 bases, with 9 bases left in between. This CDR3 reads CASSIVTSGNQPQHF. CDR3 bases: TGTGCCAGTAGTATAGTAACTTCGGGCAATCAGCCCCAGCATTTT.

The chain recombines TRBV7-9 with TRBJ1-1, with D possibly being TRBD1 (5 bases). CDR1 and CDR2 from the germline V gene are SEHNR and FQNEAQ (reference sequence). Trimming shortened V by 1 base and J by 1 base, and 10 bases separated the two germline ends. The CDR3 sequence is 15 residues long. The CDR3 loop reads CASSLGSGGNTEAFF. The CDR3 DNA sequence: TGTGCCAGCAGCTTAGGTTCGGGGGGGAACACTGAAGCTTTCTTT.

This clone has only one observation. The gene calls are TRBV6-5 and TRBJ1-2, with unresolved D. Trimming left V 0 bases short and J 5 bases short, with 13 bases between. The V gene's germline CDR1 is MNHEY and CDR2 SVGAGI. This CDR3 comprises 15 residues. CDR3 in amino acids: CASSYSTGSSYGYTF. Written as DNA, the CDR3 is TGTGCCAGCAGTTACTCGACGGGGTCCTCATATGGCTACACCTTC.

This clone was seen a few times. The chain joins TRBV3-1 (or the pseudogene TRBV3-2) to TRBJ2-5, with 7 bases that match TRBD1. The germline V gene has CDR1 LGHDT and CDR2 YNNKEL (reference sequence). Unmatched junction bases numbered 10, after V lost 4 bases and J lost 5 bases. This CDR3 is 15 amino acids long. CDR3: CASSRGGGQGETQYF. CDR3 in DNA: TGTGCCAGCAGCCGAGGGGGCGGGCAAGGGGAGACCCAGTACTTC.

V gene TRBV7-2 combines with J gene TRBJ2-1; D gene ambiguous. This CDR3 is built from 14 residues. V lost 6 bases, J lost 1 base, and 10 bases lay in between. In germline, CDR1 is SGHTA, CDR2 FQGNSA. The CDR3 is CASSIDSSYNEQFF. CDR3 bases: TGTGCCAGCAGTATAGATAGTTCCTACAATGAGCAGTTCTTC.

V and J are TRBV7-2 and TRBJ2-1; 8 nucleotides agree with TRBD2. Germline V lookup: CDR1 SGHTA, CDR2 FQGNSA. Trimming cost V 5 bases and J 7 bases; bases outside gene matches: 7. The CDR3 spans 14 residues. The chain's CDR3 is CASSHGGVVNEQFF. CDR3 bases: TGTGCCAGCAGCCACGGGGGGGTAGTTAATGAGCAGTTCTTC.

The gene calls are TRBV5-6 and TRBJ2-3; no clear D. The CDR3 has 12 residues. CDR1 and CDR2 from the germline V gene are SGHDT and YYEEEE. V was clipped by 4 bases and J by 4 bases, with 7 bases between them. The CDR3 region is CASSQYPDTQYF. CDR3 nucleotide sequence: TGTGCCAGCAGCCAGTATCCAGATACGCAGTATTTT.